This entry concerns a single TCR beta chain. Trimming removed 4 bases at V and 7 bases at J, with 8 bases between. This CDR3 has 11 amino acids. Per germline, CDR1 LNHNV and CDR2 YYDKDF (reference sequence). The sample is drawn from a study of blood T cell repertoires in COVID-19. At the level of the study: Donors in the United States, Italy and Spain gave samples during acute or convalescent COVID-19.

Enrolled through a virtual design, the participants were between about 18 and 100 years of age and came from about two dozen US areas. Clones were read by immunoSEQ multiplex PCR, and TCRdb kept only the in-frame ones, dropping some. This sample yields approximately 240,000 clones, of which 75% to 90% are seen a single time; just under 6.5% belongs to the top ten. The J gene is TRBJ2-7, the V gene TRBV15; the D is unclear. Material: PBMCs or T cells enriched from blood (not recorded which). The origin of this receptor is a woman between 25 and 40 years old with acute COVID-19. The CDR3 nucleotides read TGTGCCACCAGCATTCGCGATGAGCAGTACTTC. Protein product: CATSIRDEQYF.